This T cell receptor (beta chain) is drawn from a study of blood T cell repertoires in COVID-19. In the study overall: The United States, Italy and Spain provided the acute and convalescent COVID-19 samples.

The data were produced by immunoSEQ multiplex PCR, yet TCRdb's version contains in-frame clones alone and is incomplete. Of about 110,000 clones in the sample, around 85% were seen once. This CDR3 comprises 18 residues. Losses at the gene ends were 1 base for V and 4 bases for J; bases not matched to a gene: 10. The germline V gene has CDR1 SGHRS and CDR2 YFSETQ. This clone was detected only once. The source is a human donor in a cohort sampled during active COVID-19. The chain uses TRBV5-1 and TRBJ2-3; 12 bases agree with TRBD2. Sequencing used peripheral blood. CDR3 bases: TGCGCCAGCAGCTTGATGCTAGCGGGGGGGCCGGGCGCAGATACGCAGTATTTT. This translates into CASSLMLAGGPGADTQYF.